Listed here are 23 T cell receptor beta chains from one sample, sequenced in a study of blood T cells in healthy people across ages. Together with a sample-barcoded 5' primer, a J-beta primer mix was included in a second PCR lasting 7 to 11 cycles. TCRdb passed the 5' RACE reads through MiXCR, listing each CDR3 protein once. Of 550,000 to 800,000 distinct CDR3 sequences detected, around 21% appear once; the ten largest clones hold 3.6%. The sequenced sample was blood. The receptor set was obtained from a man between 65 and 85 years old in good health.

The rearrangement links TRBV5-6 to TRBJ2-7; D may be TRBD1 (5 bases). The V end was cut by 2 bases, the J end by 1 base, with 13 bases between. The germline CDR1 and CDR2 sequences are SGHDT and YYEEEE. This CDR3 has 15 amino acids. CDR3 nucleotides: TGTGCCAGCAGCTTTTACGGCTACAGGTCCTACGAGCAGTACTTC. Translation: CASSFYGYRSYEQYF.

This clonotype was recorded a few times. This rearrangement joins TRBV28 to TRBJ2-7, with TRBD1 identical over 7 bases. This CDR3 region has 13 residues. Germline CDR1 is MDHEN and CDR2 is SYDVKM. V shed 5 bases and J 5 bases; nucleotides not matched to a gene: 6. The CDR3 DNA reads TGTGCCAGCAGTCTGACAGGGACCCACGAGCAGTACTTC. The encoded protein is CASSLTGTHEQYF.

V and J are TRBV20-1 and TRBJ2-3, with 7 bases that match TRBD2. CDR1 DFQATT and CDR2 SNEGSKA come from the germline V gene (reference sequence). The CDR3 is made up of 15 amino acids. The V gene end was trimmed by 1 base and the J gene end by 0 bases; junction bases not matched to a gene: 4. CDR3 protein: CSARATSFSTDTQYF. The CDR3, as DNA: TGCAGTGCTAGAGCGACTAGCTTCAGCACAGATACGCAGTATTTT.

V is TRBV6-2 or TRBV6-3 and J is TRBJ2-7, with no clear D. This CDR3 has 14 amino acids. Looked up from germline, CDR1 is MNHEY and CDR2 is SVGEGT. V was cut by 5 bases and J by 6 bases, with 17 bases left in between. The CDR3 sequence: CASSSRDIDGEQYF. The CDR3 bases are TGTGCCAGCAGTAGTCGCGACATAGATGGCGAGCAGTACTTC.

As to this clonotype: Mismatch with germline at one junction end may stem from a read error. The V call is TRBV7-9, the J call TRBJ2-5; TRBD2 matches at 8 bases. The J call may be in error: the DNA end matches TRBJ2-7 better. The CDR3 consists of 15 residues. Germline V CDR1 and CDR2: SEHNR, FQNEAQ (reference sequence). This CDR3 reads CANSTGPAGVHEQYF. DNA for the CDR3: TGTGCCAACAGCACAGGACCAGCGGGAGTACACGAGCAGTACTTC.

The chain couples TRBV20-1 to TRBJ2-1; TRBD2 matches at 15 bases. CDR3 length: 14 amino acids. Trimming took 2 bases from V and 14 from J; bases not matched to a gene: 7. Germline values: CDR1 DFQATT, CDR2 SNEGSKA (reference sequence). CDR3 in amino acids: CSARPGLAGGMKFF. In DNA, the CDR3 is TGCAGTGCTAGACCCGGACTAGCGGGAGGGATGAAGTTCTTC.

The sample holds a few counts of this clonotype. V is TRBV5-1 and J is TRBJ2-3; D is perhaps TRBD2 (6 bases). Germline lookup yields CDR1 SGHRS and CDR2 YFSETQ. The CDR3 has 16 residues. With 0 bases removed from V and 0 bases from J, the gap between germline ends came to 11 bases. CDR3 region: CASSLGDSPSTDTQYF. The CDR3 nucleotides are TGCGCCAGCAGCTTGGGGGACTCTCCAAGCACAGATACGCAGTATTTT.

In this sample, this clonotype turned up a few times. The rearrangement joins TRBV5-1 to TRBJ2-1, with TRBD1 matching over 9 bases. The CDR3 contains 15 residues. Germline CDR1 and CDR2: SGHRS and YFSETQ. The trim removed 1 base at V and 7 bases at J, leaving 6 bases unmatched. The CDR3 nucleotides read TGCGCCAGCAGCTTGTTGACAGGGGGGCTTAATGAGCAGTTCTTC. As protein: CASSLLTGGLNEQFF. The full variable domain, completed using reference TRBV5-1 and TRBJ2-1, is KAGVTQTPRYLIKTRGQQVTLSCSPISGHRSVSWYQQTPGQGLQFLFEYFSETQRNKGNFPGRFSGRQFSNSRSEMNVSTLELGDSALYLCASSLLTGGLNEQFFGPGTRLTVL.

The chain recombines TRBV7-2 with TRBJ2-5, with D tentatively TRBD1 or TRBD2 (5 bases each). The CDR3 is 15 residues long. Trimming cost V 2 bases and J 2 bases, with 12 bases left between them. CDR1 and CDR2 (germline): SGHTA, FQGNSA. CDR3 DNA: TGTGCCAGCAGCTTATACGGGACGAGGCAAGAGACCCAGTACTTC. It is translated as CASSLYGTRQETQYF.

The J gene is TRBJ2-5, the V gene TRBV29-1; weak D call: TRBD2 (5 bases). Germline CDR1 reads SQVTM; CDR2 reads ANQGSEA. Trimming left V 7 bases short and J 2 bases short, with 14 bases between. This CDR3 is 13 amino acids long. This CDR3 is CSAAKGVQETQYF. The CDR3 nucleotides are TGCAGCGCCGCAAAGGGAGTTCAAGAGACCCAGTACTTC.

This clonotype was counted a few times. The chain employs TRBV18 and TRBJ2-1; possible D gene TRBD1, 5 bases. Germline V CDR1 and CDR2: KGHSH, LQKENI. The CDR3 runs to 19 residues. V gave up 0 bases and J gave up 1 base, with 19 bases separating them. The CDR3 DNA follows: TGTGCCAGCTCACCACCTTTCCCCAGGGTATTTGTATCCTACAATGAGCAGTTCTTC. It is translated as CASSPPFPRVFVSYNEQFF.

This clonotype was counted between two and nine times. The V call is TRBV29-1, the J call TRBJ2-3; TRBD2 is a possible D gene (5 bases). Trimming pared 4 bases from V and 2 bases from J, leaving 10 bases between. This CDR3 is built from 13 residues. Germline lookup yields CDR1 SQVTM and CDR2 ANQGSEA. In DNA, the CDR3 is TGCAGCGTTGTTCCAGCGGTCACAGATACGCAGTATTTT. It codes for CSVVPAVTDTQYF.

On this clonotype itself: A much larger clone differs by one base, so this may be a read error. The J gene is TRBJ2-7, the V gene TRBV12-3 or TRBV12-4, with D possibly being TRBD2 (6 bases). This CDR3 spans 12 amino acids. The V gene lost 2 bases and the J gene lost 6 bases, with 8 bases spanning the gap. The CDR3 region is CASSLRRAEQYF. The CDR3 DNA sequence: TGTGCCAGCAGTTTAAGGAGGGCCGAGCAGTACTTC.

This sequence joins TRBV9 and TRBJ1-4, with a tentative D call TRBD1 (5 bases). The CDR3 length is 14 residues. CDR1 SGDLS and CDR2 YYNGEE come from the germline V gene. V was cut by 3 bases and J by 0 bases, with 6 bases left in between. This CDR3 is CASSEGSTNEKLFF. The CDR3 DNA follows: TGTGCCAGCAGCGAGGGGTCAACTAATGAAAAACTGTTTTTT.

This clonotype was recorded a few times. The chain has TRBV5-1 and TRBJ1-5; D perhaps matches TRBD1 (6 bases). The CDR3 consists of 14 residues. The V and J ends lost 4 bases and 7 bases respectively, with 15 bases between them. CDR1 and CDR2 from the germline V gene are SGHRS and YFSETQ. This chain's CDR3 is CASSPRGGRQPQHF. In nucleotides, the CDR3 is TGCGCCAGCAGCCCCCGCGGGGGGCGGCAGCCCCAGCATTTT.

This clonotype has more than one count but fewer than ten. V and J are TRBV27 and TRBJ1-1; unclear D gene. Germline CDR1 reads MNHEY; CDR2 reads SMNVEV (reference sequence). Trimming pared 5 bases from V and 7 bases from J, leaving 14 bases between. This CDR3 has 13 amino acids. CDR3 bases: TGTGCCAGCAGTCCCCTAGGGTCCTTTGAAGCTTTCTTT. Its translation is CASSPLGSFEAFF.

This clonotype has a handful of counts. The rearrangement links TRBV6-6 to TRBJ2-2, with D unresolved. CDR1 is MNHNY and CDR2 is SVGAGI in the germline V gene (reference sequence). V dropped 2 bases and J dropped 5 bases, with 3 bases sitting between them. There are 12 residues in the CDR3. The DNA of the CDR3 is TGTGCCAGCAGTTACGAGACCGGGGAGCTGTTTTTT. Translation: CASSYETGELFF.

In this sample, this clonotype turned up many times. This chain joins TRBV6-1 and TRBJ1-6, with D possibly matching TRBD1 (6 bases). The CDR3 contains 17 residues. Germline CDR1 is MNHNS and CDR2 is SASEGT. Trimming left V 4 bases short and J 1 base short, with 14 bases between. The CDR3 reads CASSVKTGGSYNSPLHF. The CDR3 nucleotides are TGTGCCAGCAGTGTGAAGACAGGCGGGTCCTATAATTCACCCCTCCACTTT.

This chain's CDR3 is CASSFGEGAYEQYF. Here the CDR3 DNA reads TGTGCCAGCAGCTTCGGGGAGGGGGCCTACGAGCAGTACTTC. The chain has TRBV5-6 and TRBJ2-7; a possible D gene is TRBD2 (7 bases). This CDR3 has 14 residues. V dropped 2 bases and J dropped 2 bases, with 11 bases sitting between them. CDR1 is SGHDT and CDR2 is YYEEEE in the germline V gene. The full variable domain, with the rest looked up from reference TRBV5-6 and TRBJ2-7, is DAGVTQSPTHLIKTRGQQVTLRCSPKSGHDTVSWYQQALGQGPQFIFQYYEEEERQRGNFPDRFSGHQFPNYSSELNVNALLLGDSALYLCASSFGEGAYEQYFGPGTRLTVT.

The rearrangement uses TRBV7-2 and TRBJ2-5; D gene ambiguous. The J call may not be correct, given that the DNA end is closer to TRBJ2-1. CDR3 size: 15 residues. Germline CDR1 reads SGHTA; CDR2 reads FQGNSA. CDR3 sequence reads: CASSLGFGTYNEQFF. Here the CDR3 DNA reads TGTGCCAGCAGCTTAGGTTTTGGAACCTACAATGAGCAGTTCTTC.

The J gene is TRBJ1-5, the V gene TRBV19; D ambiguous. Germline V CDR1 and CDR2: LNHDA, SQIVND (reference sequence). V was pared by 1 base and J by 13 bases, with 11 bases between. The length of the CDR3 is 12 residues. CDR3 in DNA: TGTGCCAGTAGTATAGGGCGTCCGGAGCAGCATTTT. As protein: CASSIGRPEQHF.

The sample holds a few counts of this clonotype. The chain links TRBV20-1 to TRBJ2-5; tentatively, D is TRBD1 or TRBD2 (5 bases each). This CDR3 is 13 amino acids long. Trimming stripped 3 bases from V and 3 bases from J, with 11 bases between. Germline V gene data show CDR1 as DFQATT and CDR2 as SNEGSKA (reference sequence). The CDR3 nucleotides read TGCAGTGCTAGGGGTGGGGGAGAAGAGACCCAGTACTTC. Its translation: CSARGGGEETQYF.

The chain joins TRBV4-1 to TRBJ2-1; no clear D gene. The J call is doubtful: the DNA matches TRBJ2-5 better. CDR1 and CDR2 from the germline V gene are MGHRA and YSYEKL. This CDR3 has 14 amino acids. The CDR3: CASSQGSGRETQYF. The CDR3, as DNA: TGCGCCAGCAGCCAAGGGTCGGGCCGGGAGACCCAGTACTTC.